The clone carrying this T cell receptor beta chain was detected a few times. Its target is unknown. The data derive from a study of memory CD4+ T cells and cytomegalovirus serostatus. Overall study results and limits: Suggested: most of the CMV-linked TCR signature lies in CD4+ memory cells.

Per the original methods: After removing out-of-frame reads, around 2 million distinct TCRbeta sequences remained. The repertoire was sequenced with immunoSEQ multiplex PCR; TCRdb's copy has only in-frame clones and lacks some. From that table come the V and J calls and clone size; the DNA was used to work out D and trimming. The data show tens of thousands of clones, more than 60% seen once. The germline V gene encodes CDR1 MNHGY and CDR2 SAAAGT. The CDR3 extends over 15 amino acids. V was shortened by 7 bases and J by 7 bases, with 20 bases between the two germline ends. The sort gate was single viable CD3+CD4+CD8-CD45RO+ cells for memory CD4+ T cells. Serostatus was set by detecting CMV pp150, pp28, p38, p52 IgG.

The sample comprised memory CD4+ T cells from blood. This clonotype was sampled from an adult in good health and CMV-seronegative. The genes are TRBV6-8 and TRBJ2-1; possibly TRBD2 for D (6 bases). CDR3 loop: CASNTLPGVYNEQFF. Here the CDR3 DNA reads TGTGCCAGCAACACCCTCCCGGGGGTTTATAATGAGCAGTTCTTC.